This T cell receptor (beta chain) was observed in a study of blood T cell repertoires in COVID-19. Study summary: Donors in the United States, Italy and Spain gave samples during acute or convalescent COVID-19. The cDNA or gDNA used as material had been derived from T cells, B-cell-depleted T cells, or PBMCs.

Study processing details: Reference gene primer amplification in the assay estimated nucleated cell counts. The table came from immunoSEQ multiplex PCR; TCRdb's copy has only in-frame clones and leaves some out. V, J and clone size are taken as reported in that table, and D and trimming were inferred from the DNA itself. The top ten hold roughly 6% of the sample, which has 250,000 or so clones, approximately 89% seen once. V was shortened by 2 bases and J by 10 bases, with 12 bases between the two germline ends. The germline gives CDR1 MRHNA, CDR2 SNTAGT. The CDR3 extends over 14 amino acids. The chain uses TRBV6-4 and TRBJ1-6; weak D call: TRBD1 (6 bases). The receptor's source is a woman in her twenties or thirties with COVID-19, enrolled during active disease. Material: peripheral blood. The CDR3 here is CASSDGGADSPLHF. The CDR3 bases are TGTGCCAGCAGTGACGGGGGGGCGGACTCACCCCTCCACTTT.